Each of the 28 T cell receptor beta chains below was sequenced from the same sample in a study of post-analysis software for immune sequencing data. Incorporated into the TCR beta cDNA libraries were unique molecular identifiers, which served to reduce PCR and sequencing biases. MiXCR was run by TCRdb on the PCR reads, yielding one entry per CDR3 protein. The profile shows some 160,000 distinct CDR3 sequences, under 40% of them singletons. The sample in question was blood, obtained after autologous hematopoietic stem cell transplantation. Every receptor here comes from a girl aged 5 to 17 with multiple sclerosis.

The rearrangement links TRBV12-3 or TRBV12-4 to TRBJ2-7; the match to TRBD2 covers 9 bases. This CDR3 contains 14 residues. The J segment lost 5 bases and the V segment lost 6 bases, leaving 8 bases of the junction unmatched. CDR3 bases: TGTGCCAGCAGCCAATTAGCGGGAGTCCACGAGCAGTACTTC. Its translation: CASSQLAGVHEQYF.

V and J are TRBV5-6 and TRBJ2-3; TRBD2 aligns across 8 bases. The CDR3 loop spans 15 amino acids. The germline CDR1 and CDR2 sequences are SGHDT and YYEEEE. J was trimmed by 3 bases and V by 4 bases; bases with no gene match: 7. CDR3 in DNA: TGTGCCAGCAGCGGATCGGGGGGGGGTACAGATACGCAGTATTTT. It encodes CASSGSGGGTDTQYF.

This clonotype was found a few times. The chain uses TRBV6-2 or TRBV6-3 and TRBJ1-6; D not resolved. The CDR3 consists of 12 residues. Germline-derived CDR1 and CDR2 are MNHEY and SVGEGT. V was cut by 7 bases and J by 7 bases, with 8 bases left in between. CDR3 region: CASTAANSPLHF. The CDR3 bases are TGTGCCAGCACGGCCGCGAATTCACCCCTCCACTTT.

This clonotype was picked up a small number of times. The V and J genes are TRBV6-6 and TRBJ2-3; TRBD2 matches 9 bases. V shed 7 bases and J 2 bases; nucleotides not matched to a gene: 10. There are 16 residues in the CDR3. CDR1 and CDR2 (germline): MNHNY, SVGAGI (reference sequence). Written as DNA, the CDR3 is TGTGCCAGCACAGGGTGGGGACTAGCCGACACAGATACGCAGTATTTT. Encoded protein: CASTGWGLADTDTQYF.

The sample holds a few counts of this clonotype. The J gene is TRBJ2-7, the V gene TRBV6-5, with D perhaps matching TRBD2 (5 bases). CDR1 MNHEY and CDR2 SVGAGI come from the germline V gene. The CDR3 is 14 residues long. The V end was cut by 2 bases, the J end by 3 bases, with 11 bases between. CDR3 bases: TGTGCCAGCAGTTACGGGAGAGGGAGCTACGAGCAGTACTTC. Its protein product is CASSYGRGSYEQYF.

In its sample, this clonotype was seen a few times. The rearrangement links TRBV12-3 or TRBV12-4 to TRBJ1-1; D is possibly TRBD1 (6 bases). The V end lost 1 base, the J end lost 5 bases, and 8 bases lay between the germline ends. The CDR3 is made up of 13 amino acids. The CDR3 is CASSLDGQTEAFF. In DNA, the CDR3 is TGTGCCAGCAGTTTAGACGGACAGACTGAAGCTTTCTTT.

J is TRBJ2-2 and V is TRBV7-2, with TRBD2 matching over 12 bases. The V segment lost 4 bases and the J segment 3 bases; nucleotides outside the gene matches: 3. There are 16 residues in the CDR3. The germline V gene encodes CDR1 SGHTA and CDR2 FQGNSA. CDR3: CASSSRTSGDTGELFF. In nucleotides, the CDR3 is TGTGCCAGCAGCTCCCGGACTAGCGGGGACACCGGGGAGCTGTTTTTT. Combining the CDR3 with reference TRBV7-2 and TRBJ2-2 gives the whole variable domain GAGVSQSPSNKVTEKGKDVELRCDPISGHTALYWYRQSLGQGLEFLIYFQGNSAPDKSGLPSDRFSAERTGGSVSTLTIQRTQQEDSAVYLCASSSRTSGDTGELFFGEGSRLTVL.

This clonotype was counted between two and nine times. The chain uses TRBV6-2 or TRBV6-3 and TRBJ2-1, with TRBD2 as a possible D gene (6 bases). The V gene's germline CDR1 is MNHEY and CDR2 SVGEGT. V gave up 7 bases and J gave up 4 bases, with 11 bases separating them. The CDR3 covers 13 residues. CDR3 sequence (DNA): TGTGCCAGCATGGGGACTCTATACAATGAGCAGTTCTTC. This sequence encodes CASMGTLYNEQFF.

Of note for this clonotype: A much larger clone differs by one base, so this may be a read error. The chain recombines TRBV5-6 with TRBJ2-1; D gene ambiguous. Germline values: CDR1 SGHDT, CDR2 YYEEEE. The CDR3 sequence is 12 residues long. Trimming shortened V by 0 bases and J by 6 bases, and 4 bases separated the two germline ends. This CDR3 reads CASSLDANEQFF. Written as DNA, the CDR3 is TGTGCCAGCAGCTTGGATGCCAATGAGCAGTTCTTC.

The gene calls are TRBV20-1 and TRBJ2-5; D unclear. The J call may be faulty, since TRBJ2-7 better matches the DNA end. This CDR3 is built from 11 residues. Per the germline V gene, CDR1 is DFQATT and CDR2 is SNEGSKA (reference sequence). The CDR3 DNA reads TGCAGTGCTAGAACCGGTTACGAGCAGTACTTC. Encoded protein: CSARTGYEQYF.

The rearrangement links TRBV5-4 to TRBJ1-4, with 7 positions matching TRBD1. The CDR3 runs to 15 residues. V gave up 4 bases and J gave up 8 bases; unmatched junction bases: 11. The germline V gene encodes CDR1 SGHNT and CDR2 YYREEE (reference sequence). In nucleotides, the CDR3 is TGTGCCAGCAGCGATAGACAGGGCGTGGGAGAAAAACTGTTTTTT. Translation gives CASSDRQGVGEKLFF.

CDR3 residues: CATSAPTGRPHF. DNA for the CDR3: TGTGCCACCAGCGCGCCGACAGGACGACCCCACTTT. The chain links TRBV15 to TRBJ1-6; D possibly corresponds to TRBD1 (6 bases). The V and J ends lost 5 bases and 18 bases respectively, with 17 bases between them. This CDR3 has 12 amino acids. Germline loops: CDR1 LNHNV, CDR2 YYDKDF (reference sequence).

CDR3 protein: CASSSREGGYNEQFF. As DNA, the CDR3 is TGTGCCAGCAGCTCAAGGGAGGGGGGCTACAATGAGCAGTTCTTC. The rearrangement uses TRBV7-9 and TRBJ2-1; tentative D call: TRBD2 (7 bases). V lost 4 bases and J lost 3, with 13 bases in between. CDR1 and CDR2 from the germline V gene are SEHNR and FQNEAQ (reference sequence). The CDR3 totals 15 residues. Together with reference TRBV7-9 and TRBJ2-1, the CDR3 gives the full variable domain: DTGVSQNPRHKITKRGQNVTFRCDPISEHNRLYWYRQTLGQGPEFLTYFQNEAQLEKSRLLSDRFSAERPKGSFSTLEIQRTEQGDSAMYLCASSSREGGYNEQFFGPGTRLTVL.

The chain joins TRBV9 to TRBJ2-1; 9 bases agree with TRBD2. Trimming at V came to 3 bases and at J to 7 bases, leaving 8 bases not matched to a gene. The CDR3 runs to 15 residues. The germline CDR1 and CDR2 sequences are SGDLS and YYNGEE. CDR3 nucleotide sequence: TGTGCCAGCAGCGAAACCGGGACTAGCACAAATGAGCAGTTCTTC. It is translated as CASSETGTSTNEQFF. Looking up the rest from reference TRBV9 and TRBJ2-1 gives the full variable domain: DSGVTQTPKHLITATGQRVTLRCSPRSGDLSVYWYQQSLDQGLQFLIQYYNGEERAKGNILERFSAQQFPDLHSELNLSSLELGDSALYFCASSETGTSTNEQFFGPGTRLTVL.

The V and J genes are TRBV7-3 and TRBJ2-1; D ambiguous. Per the germline V gene, CDR1 is SGHTA and CDR2 is FQGTGA. There are 16 residues in the CDR3. The V end lost 4 bases, the J end lost 0 bases, and 13 bases lay between the germline ends. CDR3 sequence (DNA): TGTGCCAGCAGCTCAGGCATGGGCGGCTCCTACAATGAGCAGTTCTTC. Translating it yields CASSSGMGGSYNEQFF.

The chain links TRBV9 to TRBJ1-4; a possible D gene is TRBD1 (6 bases). Trimming shortened V by 3 bases and J by 2 bases, and 11 bases separated the two germline ends. CDR3 size: 15 residues. Germline CDR1 SGDLS, CDR2 YYNGEE. The CDR3 here is CASSETGRTNEKLFF. In nucleotides, the CDR3 is TGTGCCAGCAGCGAAACAGGGAGGACTAATGAAAAACTGTTTTTT.

This clonotype was observed at least ten times. The chain employs TRBV6-5 and TRBJ1-2; D is perhaps TRBD1 (6 bases). The germline V gene encodes CDR1 MNHEY and CDR2 SVGAGI. Between the trimmed V and J ends, which lost 5 bases and 7 bases, there was a span of 20 bases. The CDR3 covers 15 residues. The CDR3 is CASSATGRRGAGYTF. As DNA, the CDR3 is TGTGCCAGCAGTGCTACGGGGCGCCGGGGGGCTGGCTACACCTTC.

Worth noting for this clonotype: A clone one base away is much larger, so this may be a read error. V gene TRBV7-2 combines with J gene TRBJ2-1; a weak D match, TRBD1 (6 bases). V was cut by 1 base and J by 9 bases, with 13 bases left in between. The CDR3 length is 14 residues. Looked up from germline, CDR1 is SGHTA and CDR2 is FQGNSA. The chain's CDR3 is CASSLDRAHSEQFF. Here the CDR3 DNA reads TGTGCCAGCAGCTTAGACAGGGCACACAGTGAGCAGTTCTTC.

The genes are TRBV2 and TRBJ1-4, with 9 bases matching TRBD1. CDR3 size: 13 residues. Germline CDR1 is SNHLY and CDR2 is FYNNEI. Trimming took 5 bases from V and 15 from J; bases not matched to a gene: 10. The CDR3 is CASSPGQGFGVFF. Written as DNA, the CDR3 is TGTGCCAGCAGTCCGGGACAGGGTTTTGGGGTGTTTTTT.

This chain uses TRBV7-9 with TRBJ1-1; D ambiguous. The germline CDR1 and CDR2 sequences are SEHNR and FQNEAQ (reference sequence). Trimming removed 5 bases at V and 4 bases at J, with 17 bases between. The CDR3 length is 15 residues. CDR3 residues: CASSPQAVHSTEAFF. In DNA, the CDR3 is TGTGCCAGCAGCCCCCAGGCGGTGCACAGCACTGAAGCTTTCTTT.

This clonotype came up a few times. The chain carries TRBV28 and TRBJ2-5; D gene ambiguous. In germline, CDR1 is MDHEN, CDR2 SYDVKM. The CDR3 runs to 15 residues. Deletions cut 2 bases from V and 4 bases from J, with 14 bases between. The CDR3 spells CASSLTVTTIETQYF. The CDR3 region has the DNA TGTGCCAGCAGTTTAACAGTCACCACCATAGAGACCCAGTACTTC. The full variable domain, with the rest looked up from reference TRBV28 and TRBJ2-5, is DVKVTQSSRYLVKRTGEKVFLECVQDMDHENMFWYRQDPGLGLRLIYFSYDVKMKEKGDIPEGYSVSREKKERFSLILESASTNQTSMYLCASSLTVTTIETQYFGPGTRLLVL.

This clonotype was picked up a small number of times. This rearrangement joins TRBV5-6 to TRBJ2-1; TRBD2 matches 8 bases. Germline V gene sequence: CDR1 SGHDT, CDR2 YYEEEE. Trimming took 0 bases from V and 8 from J; bases not matched to a gene: 16. CDR3 length: 18 amino acids. The CDR3 DNA reads TGTGCCAGCAGCTTGGTGGGTAGCGGGAAAGGGGTTTTGGATGAGCAGTTCTTC. This codes for CASSLVGSGKGVLDEQFF.

In this sample, this clonotype turned up once. V and J are TRBV12-3 or TRBV12-4 and TRBJ2-2; the match to TRBD1 covers 9 bases. J gave up 3 bases and V 4 bases, and 6 bases lay outside the gene matches. The CDR3 extends over 16 amino acids. CDR3 amino acids: CASSSTGGEDTGELFF. The DNA of the CDR3 is TGTGCCAGCAGTTCCACAGGGGGCGAAGACACCGGGGAGCTGTTTTTT.

There are a few counts of this clonotype. The rearrangement links TRBV29-1 to TRBJ2-5; 8 bases are shared with TRBD2. The CDR3 totals 13 residues. J lost 3 bases, V lost 6 bases, and 6 bases had no gene match. From germline, CDR1 is SQVTM and CDR2 ANQGSEA. This chain's CDR3 is CSVAGLAEETQYF. The CDR3, as DNA: TGCAGCGTGGCCGGACTAGCAGAAGAGACCCAGTACTTC. The variable domain in full, with the rest retrieved from reference TRBV29-1 and TRBJ2-5, is SAVISQKPSRDICQRGTSLTIQCQVDSQVTMMFWYRQQPGQSLTLIATANQGSEATYESGFVIDKFPISRPNLTFSTLTVSNMSPEDSSIYLCSVAGLAEETQYFGPGTRLLVL.

This clonotype came up many times. The chain recombines TRBV28 with TRBJ2-5, with 8 bases fitting TRBD2. The CDR3 covers 16 residues. V shed 6 bases and J 3 bases; nucleotides not matched to a gene: 12. Germline V gene data show CDR1 as MDHEN and CDR2 as SYDVKM. The CDR3 spells CASSRLLAALKETQYF. The DNA for the CDR3 is TGTGCCAGCAGCCGTCTACTAGCGGCCTTAAAAGAGACCCAGTACTTC.

A few counts support this clonotype. The chain employs TRBV6-2 or TRBV6-3 and TRBJ2-7; 7 bases match TRBD2. The V gene end was trimmed by 5 bases and the J gene end by 2 bases; junction bases not matched to a gene: 6. CDR3 length: 14 amino acids. From germline, CDR1 is MNHEY and CDR2 SVGEGT. CDR3 residues: CASSGRDYTYEQYF. The DNA for the CDR3 is TGTGCCAGCAGTGGCCGGGACTATACCTACGAGCAGTACTTC.

The gene calls are TRBV2 and TRBJ2-2, with 14 positions matching TRBD2. This CDR3 region has 20 residues. Germline CDR1 and CDR2: SNHLY and FYNNEI. V dropped 0 bases and J dropped 0; count of bases not matched to a gene: 6. The CDR3 coding sequence is TGTGCCAGCAGTGAAGCAGGACTAGCGGGAGGAGCCGCGAACACCGGGGAGCTGTTTTTT. It codes for CASSEAGLAGGAANTGELFF.

This chain links TRBV4-2 with TRBJ2-7; weak D call: TRBD2 (5 bases). Trimming left V 1 base short and J 2 bases short, with 12 bases between. This CDR3 is built from 15 residues. Per the germline V gene, CDR1 is LGHNA and CDR2 is YNFKEQ. The CDR3 coding sequence is TGTGCCAGCAGCCAAGTAGCGACGGAGACCTACGAGCAGTACTTC. Protein sequence: CASSQVATETYEQYF.